This TCR beta chain came from a study of OX40 agonist ivuxolimab in advanced cancers. Study at large: The drug used for patients, ivuxolimab, was an agonistic anti-OX40 (CD134) antibody. Study-wide points: In CD8+ T cells, expanded clones were on average more numerous than in CD4+. Circulating CD4+ and CD8+ T cells showed clonal expansion by week 6 at 0.1 to 3.0 mg/kg. Among the lowest peripheral clonal expansion occurred in 0.1-3.0 mg/kg partial responders.

The CDR3 contains 16 residues. Germline V lookup: CDR1 MDHEN, CDR2 SYDVKM. The trim removed 6 bases at V and 4 bases at J, leaving 6 bases unmatched. Sequencing used immunoSEQ multiplex PCR; TCRdb keeps in-frame clones, though not all of them. The table lists approximately 66,000 clones, roughly 80% of them singletons. As regards this clone: Its antigen is currently unknown.

The TCR sequence derives from an adult with an advanced solid tumor such as melanoma, head and neck, liver or kidney cancer. The J gene is TRBJ2-1, the V gene TRBV28, with 13 bases that match TRBD2. The source was CD4+ or CD8+ T cells sorted from blood, collected in a trial of the OX40 agonist ivuxolimab. The CDR3 loop reads CASSRPTSGGYNEQFF. The CDR3 coding sequence is TGTGCCAGCAGCCGTCCGACTAGCGGGGGGTACAATGAGCAGTTCTTC.